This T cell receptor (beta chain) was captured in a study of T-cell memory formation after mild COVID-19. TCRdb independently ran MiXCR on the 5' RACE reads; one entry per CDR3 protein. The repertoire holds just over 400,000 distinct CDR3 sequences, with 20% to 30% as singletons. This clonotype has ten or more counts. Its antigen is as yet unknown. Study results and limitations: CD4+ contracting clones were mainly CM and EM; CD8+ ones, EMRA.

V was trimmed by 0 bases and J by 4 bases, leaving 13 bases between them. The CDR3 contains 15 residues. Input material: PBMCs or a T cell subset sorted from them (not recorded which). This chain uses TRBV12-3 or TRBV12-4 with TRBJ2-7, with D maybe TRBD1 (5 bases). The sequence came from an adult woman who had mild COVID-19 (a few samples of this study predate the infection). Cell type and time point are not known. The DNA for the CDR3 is TGTGCCAGCAGTTTAGCATTGGCAGGGCCGTACGAGCAGTACTTC. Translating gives CASSLALAGPYEQYF.